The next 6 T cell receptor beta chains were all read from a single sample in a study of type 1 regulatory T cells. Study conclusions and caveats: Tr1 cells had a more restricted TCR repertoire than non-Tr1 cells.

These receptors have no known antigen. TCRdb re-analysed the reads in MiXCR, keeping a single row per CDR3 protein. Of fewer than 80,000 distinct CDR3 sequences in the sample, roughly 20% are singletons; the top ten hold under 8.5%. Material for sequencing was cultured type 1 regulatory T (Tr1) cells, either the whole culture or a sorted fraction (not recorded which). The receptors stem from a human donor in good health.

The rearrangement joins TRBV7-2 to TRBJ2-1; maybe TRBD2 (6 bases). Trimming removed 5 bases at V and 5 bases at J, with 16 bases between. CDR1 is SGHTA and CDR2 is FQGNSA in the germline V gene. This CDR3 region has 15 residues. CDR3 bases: TGTGCCAGCAGCCTCCTAGCGTCCTGGGACAATGAGCAGTTCTTC. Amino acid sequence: CASSLLASWDNEQFF.

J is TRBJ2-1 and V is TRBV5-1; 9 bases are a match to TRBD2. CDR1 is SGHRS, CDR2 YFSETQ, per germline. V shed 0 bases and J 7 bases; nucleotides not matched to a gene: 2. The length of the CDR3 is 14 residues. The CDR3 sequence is CASSLASGRNEQFF. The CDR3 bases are TGCGCCAGCAGCTTGGCGAGCGGGAGGAATGAGCAGTTCTTC.

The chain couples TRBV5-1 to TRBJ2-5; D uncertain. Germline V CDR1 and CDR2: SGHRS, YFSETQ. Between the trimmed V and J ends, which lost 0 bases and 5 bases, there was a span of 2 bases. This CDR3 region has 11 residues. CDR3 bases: TGCGCCAGCAGCTTGGACGAGACCCAGTACTTC. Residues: CASSLDETQYF.

CDR3 in DNA: TGCAGCGTTTACGGGGGCTACGAGCAGTACTTC. Translated, it gives CSVYGGYEQYF. This chain joins TRBV29-1 and TRBJ2-7, with D possibly matching TRBD2 (6 bases). The length of the CDR3 is 11 residues. Germline V gives CDR1 SQVTM, CDR2 ANQGSEA. Trimming removed 5 bases from V and 3 bases from J, with 8 bases in between.

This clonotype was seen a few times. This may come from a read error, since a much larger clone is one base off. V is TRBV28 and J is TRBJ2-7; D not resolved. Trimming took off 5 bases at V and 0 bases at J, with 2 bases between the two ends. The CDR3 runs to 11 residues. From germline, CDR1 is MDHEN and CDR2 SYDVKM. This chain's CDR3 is CASSISYEQYF. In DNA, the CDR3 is TGTGCCAGCAGTATCTCCTACGAGCAGTACTTC.

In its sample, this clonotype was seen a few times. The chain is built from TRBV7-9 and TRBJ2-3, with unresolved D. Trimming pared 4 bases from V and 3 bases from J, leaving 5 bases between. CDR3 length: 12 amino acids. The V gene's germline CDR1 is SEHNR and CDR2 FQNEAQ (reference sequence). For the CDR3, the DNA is TGTGCCAGCAGCTCAAATACAGATACGCAGTATTTT. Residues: CASSSNTDTQYF. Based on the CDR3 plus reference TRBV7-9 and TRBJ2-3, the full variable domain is DTGVSQNPRHKITKRGQNVTFRCDPISEHNRLYWYRQTLGQGPEFLTYFQNEAQLEKSRLLSDRFSAERPKGSFSTLEIQRTEQGDSAMYLCASSSNTDTQYFGPGTRLTVL.